These T cell receptor beta chains were read from a single sample in a study of regulatory T cells in long-lasting Graves disease. TCRdb re-called the multiplex PCR reads with MiXCR, one entry per CDR3 protein. The sample lists hundreds of thousands of distinct CDR3 sequences, around a fifth seen once, with about 29% in the top ten. Sample: peripheral blood mononuclear cells (PBMCs), taken when the disease was refractory, from a patient treated with antithyroid drugs. These receptors originate from a female donor with Graves disease. The CDR3 runs from the conserved cysteine through the conserved F or W. The D gene is left open where the match is weak. Size is stated for part of the rows, as once, few or many counts, or as a class when the clone is expanded.

J gene,D gene,clone size,V gene,CDR3 DNA,CDR3 protein
TRBJ2-3,-,few,TRBV13,TGTGCCAGCAGCTCAACCCGAGGGGAAAGGGCCCGAGATACGCAGTATTTT,CASSSTRGERARDTQYF
TRBJ1-6,TRBD1,-,TRBV12-3/TRBV12-4,TGTGCCAGCAGTTTATCAAGACAGGGGAGATCACCCCTCCACTTT,CASSLSRQGRSPLHF
TRBJ2-7,-,many,TRBV5-5,TGTGCCAGCAGCTTGGAGGGGAGGGGGGAGCAGTACTTC,CASSLEGRGEQYF
TRBJ1-5,-,once,TRBV19,TGTGCCAGTAGTATAGATCGGGGGACTTGGGGGCCCCAGCATTTT,CASSIDRGTWGPQHF
TRBJ1-5,-,-,TRBV12-3/TRBV12-4,TGTGCCAGCAGCCAAGGTAGTTATAGCAATCAGCCCCAGCATTTT,CASSQGSYSNQPQHF
TRBJ2-1,-,-,TRBV2,TGTGCCAGCAGTGTGGAGGCGGTTTACTCCTACAATGAGCAGTTCTTC,CASSVEAVYSYNEQFF
TRBJ1-1,-,-,TRBV30,TGTGCCTGGAGGGGTTACAGGAACACTGAAGCTTTCTTT,CAWRGYRNTEAFF
TRBJ2-7,-,few,TRBV6-5,TGTGCCAGCAGTTTCACCTATCCGGGCGAGCAGTACTTC,CASSFTYPGEQYF
TRBJ1-3,-,-,TRBV4-1,TGCGCCAGCAGCCATGACGCTCGAGCTGGAAACACCATATATTTT,CASSHDARAGNTIYF
TRBJ1-5,-,few,TRBV20-1,TGCAGTGCTAGAGGTGGGCAGGGGAAGGAACAGCCCCAGCATTTT,CSARGGQGKEQPQHF
TRBJ1-5,-,-,TRBV19,TGTGCCAGTAGTATAGGCCGACAGAGCAATCAGCCCCAGCATTTT,CASSIGRQSNQPQHF
TRBJ2-7,-,medium-sized,TRBV7-3,TGTGCCAGCAACTTTAGGACGACTTCGCCAGGGGTTTTCTACGAGCAGTACTTC,CASNFRTTSPGVFYEQYF
TRBJ1-3,-,few,TRBV12-3/TRBV12-4,TGTGCCAGCAGTATCGCAGGGAGTACTGGAAACACCATATATTTT,CASSIAGSTGNTIYF
TRBJ1-1,TRBD1,-,TRBV20-1,TGCAGTGCTAGACCTCCGGGACAGACAATGAGGGAAGCTTTCTTT,CSARPPGQTMREAFF
TRBJ2-1,TRBD2,-,TRBV19,TGTGCCAGTAGAGATCGAGCGGGATACTCCTACAATGAGCAGTTCTTC,CASRDRAGYSYNEQFF
TRBJ1-6,TRBD1,few,TRBV6-1,TGTGCCAGCAGTTACCGAACAGGGGGAACAAATTCACCCCTCCACTTT,CASSYRTGGTNSPLHF
TRBJ2-2,-,few,TRBV24-1,TGTGCCACCAGCCCAGGGTTCGTTGCCGGGGAGCTGTTTTTT,CATSPGFVAGELFF
TRBJ2-7,-,many,TRBV2,TGTGCCAGCAGCCTCAGGGTCTCCTACGAGCAGTACTTC,CASSLRVSYEQYF
TRBJ1-5,-,many,TRBV6-5,TGTGCCAGCAGTTCAGACGGGGGAGGACAGCCCCAGCATTTT,CASSSDGGGQPQHF
TRBJ2-7,-,many,TRBV2,TGTGCCAGCAAGGGGCAGGGAACCTCCTACGAGCAGTACTTC,CASKGQGTSYEQYF
TRBJ2-7,TRBD1,-,TRBV4-1,TGCGCCAGCAGCCAAGATGCACAGGGGGGAGTCTACGAGCAGTACTTC,CASSQDAQGGVYEQYF
TRBJ1-1,TRBD1,-,TRBV4-1,TGCGCCAGCAGCGCCCGGGACAGGGGGACGGGTGCTTTCTTT,CASSARDRGTGAFF
TRBJ2-2,TRBD2,-,TRBV5-1,TGCGCCAGCAGCTTGGACGGGGGGGCCGTCGGGGAGCTGTTTTTT,CASSLDGGAVGELFF
TRBJ1-2,-,-,TRBV6-4,TGTGCCAGCAGAGGGGCCGGGGGTCCGCTTTCCTTC,CASRGAGGPLSF
TRBJ2-7,-,-,TRBV20-1,TGCAGTGCTAGTCCTATGTCGGGCAGATCTAGCGAGCAGTACTTC,CSASPMSGRSSEQYF
TRBJ1-5,-,many,TRBV19,TGTGCCAGTAGCGCTTCGGGGAAGAATCAGCCCCAGCATTTT,CASSASGKNQPQHF
TRBJ1-3,-,many,TRBV12-3/TRBV12-4,TGTGCCAGCAGTTTGGATGGAACTGGAAACACCATATATTTT,CASSLDGTGNTIYF
TRBJ1-1,TRBD1,-,TRBV6-5,TGTGCCAGCAGTTTTTCATCCCAGGGGGCGCACGATGAAGCTTTCTTT,CASSFSSQGAHDEAFF
TRBJ1-5,TRBD1,-,TRBV20-1,TGCAGTGCTAGATTCCCCGGGACAGGGCGTAATCAGCCCCAGCATTTT,CSARFPGTGRNQPQHF
TRBJ2-5,TRBD2,many,TRBV28,TGTGCCAGCAGCAAATGGACTAGCGGGGGCCCCAAGTACCAAGAGACCCAGTACTTC,CASSKWTSGGPKYQETQYF
TRBJ2-1,-,-,TRBV7-3,TGTGCCAGCAGCTCCCAGGGGAATGAGCAGTTCTTC,CASSSQGNEQFF
TRBJ2-5,TRBD2,few,TRBV25-1,TGTGCCAGCAGTTCTCCCGGGGGAGGGAAGGAGACCCAGTACTTC,CASSSPGGGKETQYF
TRBJ2-1,-,few,TRBV6-2/TRBV6-3,TGTGCCAGCAGTTACTCGACCGGCTCCTACAATGAGCAGTTCTTC,CASSYSTGSYNEQFF
TRBJ1-5,-,few,TRBV6-1,TGTGCCAGCAGTGTGGTATCCAGGGAGGGCCAGCCCCAGCATTTT,CASSVVSREGQPQHF
TRBJ1-5,-,few,TRBV15,TGTGCCACCAGCACCGAGGGTGGGGTTTCGCCCCAGCATTTT,CATSTEGGVSPQHF
TRBJ1-5,TRBD1,many,TRBV2,TGTGCCAGCAGCGACCGGGACAGGGTAAGGCCCCAGCATTTT,CASSDRDRVRPQHF
TRBJ1-4,-,few,TRBV6-1,TGTGCCAGCAGAACAGCCGGGACGAATAATGAAAAACTGTTTTTT,CASRTAGTNNEKLFF
TRBJ1-5,TRBD1,many,TRBV6-2/TRBV6-3,TGTGCCAGCAGTTGGGACAGGTCTGGCAATCAGCCCCAGCATTTT,CASSWDRSGNQPQHF
TRBJ1-4,TRBD1,-,TRBV27,TGTGCCAGCAGTCCCCTCCCGAGACAGGGGACGAATGAAAAACTGTTTTTT,CASSPLPRQGTNEKLFF
TRBJ2-7,-,many,TRBV5-5,TGTGCCAGCAGACCAACCGGGACCACCTCCTACGAGCAGTACTTC,CASRPTGTTSYEQYF
TRBJ1-6,-,many,TRBV20-1,TGCAGTGCCTGGTCCAGGGCACCTAATTCACCCCTCCACTTT,CSAWSRAPNSPLHF
TRBJ1-2,TRBD1,few,TRBV6-1,TGTGCCAGCAGTCCCGGACAGGACCCTTATGGCTACACCTTC,CASSPGQDPYGYTF
TRBJ1-2,-,many,TRBV12-3/TRBV12-4,TGTGCCAGCAGATCGGGGCGGGAACTCTATGGCTACACCTTC,CASRSGRELYGYTF
TRBJ2-7,TRBD1,few,TRBV19,TGTGCCAGTAGTATAGGTGTCTTGGGACAGCAGAACCCTTACGAGCAGTACTTC,CASSIGVLGQQNPYEQYF
TRBJ1-6,-,-,TRBV27,TGTGCCAGCAGTTTCTTTAGGACCCTGGCGGTATCGAATTCACCCCTCCACTTT,CASSFFRTLAVSNSPLHF
TRBJ1-1,-,-,TRBV12-3/TRBV12-4,TGTGCCAGCAGCTCCCAACTAGGGAACACTGAAGCTTCCTTT,CASSSQLGNTEASF
TRBJ1-2,TRBD1,-,TRBV27,TGTGCCAGCAGTTCTTACGAACAGGGGGCCTATGGCTACACCTTC,CASSSYEQGAYGYTF
TRBJ2-5,-,few,TRBV20-1,TGCAGTGCTAGAGTGGCCGCCGAAGAGACCCAGTACTTC,CSARVAAEETQYF
TRBJ2-7,-,-,TRBV5-1,TGCGCCAGCAGCTTGGAGTTCTACGAGCAGTACTTC,CASSLEFYEQYF